These 26 T cell receptor beta chains were sequenced from one sample in a study of cytomegalovirus exposure and HLA in healthy donors. This PCR relied on a set of 60 Vbeta primers and 13 Jbeta primers. Repertoires were generated with immunoSEQ multiplex PCR, while TCRdb's copy carries only in-frame clones and drops some. The table records fewer than 150,000 clones, 70% to 80% of them present only once. The source material was PBMCs. The receptors here all came from a woman between 40 and 55 years old in good health and CMV-seropositive.

J is TRBJ2-3 and V is TRBV19; TRBD2 might be the D (6 bases). The CDR3 length is 13 residues. CDR1 is LNHDA, CDR2 SQIVND, per germline (reference sequence). Trimming left V 3 bases short and J 4 bases short, with 8 bases between. CDR3 amino acids: CASSMSGADTQYF. DNA of the CDR3: TGTGCCAGTAGTATGTCGGGAGCAGATACGCAGTATTTT.

V gene TRBV7-2 combines with J gene TRBJ2-7, with 11 bases aligning to TRBD2. Germline CDR1 SGHTA, CDR2 FQGNSA. This CDR3 region has 15 residues. V shed 5 bases, J shed 3 bases, and the junction held 6 bases outside the gene matches. CDR3: CASSPGLADVYEQYF. CDR3 nucleotides: TGTGCCAGCAGCCCGGGACTAGCGGACGTCTACGAGCAGTACTTC.

The chain uses TRBV10-3 and TRBJ1-2; 8 nucleotides agree with TRBD1. CDR3 size: 15 residues. Trimming at V came to 6 bases and at J to 1 base, leaving 7 bases not matched to a gene. Germline V gives CDR1 ENHRY, CDR2 SYGVKD. The CDR3 spells CAISGRTGGNYGYTF. The DNA for the CDR3 is TGTGCCATCAGCGGACGTACAGGGGGTAACTATGGCTACACCTTC.

The V and J genes are TRBV19 and TRBJ2-4, with 8 bases aligning to TRBD1. Per the germline V gene, CDR1 is LNHDA and CDR2 is SQIVND (reference sequence). J lost 6 bases, V lost 5 bases, and 24 bases had no gene match. The CDR3 covers 20 residues. The CDR3 bases are TGTGCCAGTAGTGACCGTCCCCGGGACAGGTGGAACTCGGCGGGAAACATTCAGTACTTC. Translation: CASSDRPRDRWNSAGNIQYF.

The V call is TRBV29-1, the J call TRBJ1-2; 8 nucleotides line up with TRBD1. V dropped 6 bases and J dropped 5; count of bases not matched to a gene: 5. The CDR3 length is 12 residues. Germline values: CDR1 SQVTM, CDR2 ANQGSEA. DNA of the CDR3: TGCAGCGTGACAGGGGCGCGGTATGGCTACACCTTC. Residues: CSVTGARYGYTF.

This rearrangement joins TRBV5-1 to TRBJ1-1; a weak D match, TRBD1 (5 bases). The CDR3 covers 17 residues. Germline V lookup: CDR1 SGHRS, CDR2 YFSETQ. With 2 bases removed from V and 1 base from J, the gap between germline ends came to 18 bases. This CDR3 reads CASSFAGYRGGNTEAFF. The CDR3 bases are TGCGCCAGCAGCTTCGCGGGGTATCGGGGGGGGAACACTGAAGCTTTCTTT.

This chain's CDR3 is CASTRTSGQDTQYF. CDR3 sequence (DNA): TGTGCCAGTACCCGGACTAGCGGTCAAGATACGCAGTATTTT. The chain recombines TRBV19 with TRBJ2-3; 10 bases line up with TRBD2. The CDR3 has 14 residues. From germline, CDR1 is LNHDA and CDR2 SQIVND (reference sequence). Trimming cost V 7 bases and J 5 bases; bases outside gene matches: 6.

The chain has TRBV29-1 and TRBJ2-7, with D maybe TRBD1 (5 bases). CDR3 length: 13 amino acids. V dropped 1 base and J dropped 5 bases, with 12 bases sitting between them. Per germline, CDR1 SQVTM and CDR2 ANQGSEA. The CDR3 bases are TGCAGCGTTGAAGCTTTCCAGGGCGACGAGCAGTACTTC. It is translated as CSVEAFQGDEQYF.

The chain links TRBV4-1 to TRBJ2-1, with a tentative D call TRBD2 (6 bases). Trimming pared 4 bases from V and 10 bases from J, leaving 23 bases between. This CDR3 has 16 amino acids. Per the germline V gene, CDR1 is MGHRA and CDR2 is YSYEKL. CDR3 nucleotides: TGCGCCAGCAGCCCTACCCCGTCACCGGAGGGCAGGGAGCAGTTCTTC. This sequence encodes CASSPTPSPEGREQFF.

This chain uses TRBV19 with TRBJ2-5; D possibly corresponds to TRBD2 (6 bases). Germline lookup yields CDR1 LNHDA and CDR2 SQIVND (reference sequence). The CDR3 spans 14 residues. V dropped 2 bases and J dropped 9 bases, with 16 bases sitting between them. DNA for the CDR3: TGTGCCAGTAGTATACGGGACTCTCCGGCGGCCCAGTACTTC. Amino acids: CASSIRDSPAAQYF.

This sequence joins TRBV4-3 and TRBJ1-5; the D is unclear. This CDR3 contains 15 residues. With 0 bases removed from V and 10 bases from J, the gap between germline ends came to 16 bases. Germline CDR1 LGHNA, CDR2 YSLEER. This CDR3 is CASSQDWRATIPQHF. DNA of the CDR3: TGCGCCAGCAGCCAAGATTGGAGGGCTACGATCCCCCAGCATTTT.

The rearrangement joins TRBV4-1 to TRBJ2-3; 10 nucleotides match TRBD1. The CDR3 is 17 residues long. Unmatched junction bases numbered 7, after V lost 0 bases and J lost 4 bases. CDR1 and CDR2 (germline): MGHRA, YSYEKL. The CDR3 loop is CASSQETTGGAPDTQYF. The CDR3 DNA reads as TGCGCCAGCAGCCAAGAGACGACAGGGGGCGCGCCAGATACGCAGTATTTT.

The gene calls are TRBV7-2 and TRBJ2-5; D gene unclear. The length of the CDR3 is 14 residues. V dropped 1 base and J dropped 3 bases, with 9 bases sitting between them. CDR1 and CDR2 (germline): SGHTA, FQGNSA. DNA for the CDR3: TGTGCCAGCAGCTTAGTGGTTTCGGAAGAGACCCAGTACTTC. Protein product: CASSLVVSEETQYF.

With regard to this clone: Other nucleotide sequences in the sample specify the same CDR3. The chain couples TRBV7-9 to TRBJ1-1; maybe TRBD1 (5 bases). The CDR3 covers 14 residues. Germline values: CDR1 SEHNR, CDR2 FQNEAQ (reference sequence). The V and J ends lost 3 bases and 0 bases respectively, with 8 bases between them. CDR3 nucleotide sequence: TGTGCCAGCAGCTTGGAGGGGATGAACACTGAAGCTTTCTTT. Its protein is CASSLEGMNTEAFF.

This clone was seen more than once but under ten times. The V and J genes are TRBV6-5 and TRBJ2-7; 7 bases align to TRBD1. Trimming cost V 6 bases and J 3 bases; bases outside gene matches: 8. CDR1 MNHEY and CDR2 SVGAGI come from the germline V gene. This CDR3 contains 14 residues. This CDR3 is CASRSGTAFYEQYF. The CDR3 DNA reads as TGTGCCAGCAGGTCCGGGACAGCGTTCTACGAGCAGTACTTC.

The chain has TRBV19 and TRBJ2-7; TRBD1 aligns across 10 bases. Per germline, CDR1 LNHDA and CDR2 SQIVND (reference sequence). The V gene end was trimmed by 5 bases and the J gene end by 2 bases; junction bases not matched to a gene: 9. This CDR3 comprises 16 residues. The CDR3 protein is CASSPVGTGVPYEQYF. The CDR3 bases are TGTGCCAGTAGTCCGGTGGGGACAGGGGTCCCCTACGAGCAGTACTTC.

The chain couples TRBV4-2 to TRBJ2-1; 11 bases align to TRBD2. V dropped 0 bases and J dropped 8; count of bases not matched to a gene: 12. CDR1 is LGHNA and CDR2 is YNFKEQ in the germline V gene. CDR3 length equals 18 residues. The CDR3 coding sequence is TGTGCCAGCAGCCAAGAAGCCGCTCGACTAGCGGGGTTCGATGAGCAGTTCTTC. Translating gives CASSQEAARLAGFDEQFF.

DNA for the CDR3: TGTGCCAGCAGTGAAGGCCGGGGGAGTAGCAATCAGCCCCAGCATTTT. Protein product: CASSEGRGSSNQPQHF. This chain connects TRBV2 to TRBJ1-5; D may be TRBD1 (5 bases). The CDR3 sequence is 16 residues long. The V gene's germline CDR1 is SNHLY and CDR2 FYNNEI. V lost 1 base to trimming and J lost 0 bases, with 10 bases between them.

V usage is TRBV6-5 and J usage is TRBJ2-3, with D possibly matching TRBD2 (5 bases). CDR3 length equals 14 residues. Germline values: CDR1 MNHEY, CDR2 SVGAGI. V was pared by 2 bases and J by 2 bases, with 8 bases between. The CDR3 sequence: CASSYSGFTDTQYF. As DNA, the CDR3 is TGTGCCAGCAGTTACAGCGGCTTCACAGATACGCAGTATTTT.

This clone was counted a few times. V and J are TRBV15 and TRBJ2-1; 10 bases agree with TRBD2. Germline V gene data show CDR1 as LNHNV and CDR2 as YYDKDF (reference sequence). J was trimmed by 2 bases and V by 0 bases; bases with no gene match: 4. CDR3 length: 17 residues. This CDR3 is CATSRESSGRAYNEQFF. Here the CDR3 DNA reads TGTGCCACCAGCAGAGAATCCAGCGGGAGGGCCTACAATGAGCAGTTCTTC.

The gene calls are TRBV4-1 and TRBJ2-7, with unresolved D. This CDR3 contains 15 residues. Trimming shortened V by 0 bases and J by 3 bases, and 12 bases separated the two germline ends. CDR1 MGHRA and CDR2 YSYEKL come from the germline V gene. CDR3 in DNA: TGCGCCAGCAGCCAAGAGGGTCTGGGCAGCTACGAGCAGTACTTC. It yields the protein CASSQEGLGSYEQYF.

This clone occurred a few times. The chain is built from TRBV30 and TRBJ1-5; 7 bases are a match to TRBD1. CDR1 is GTSNPN and CDR2 is SVGIG in the germline V gene (reference sequence). V trimming: 3 bases; J trimming: 7 bases; junction bases outside the gene matches: 9. The CDR3 is made up of 14 amino acids. The CDR3 sequence: CAWRGQGVRQPQHF. CDR3 sequence (DNA): TGTGCCTGGAGGGGCCAGGGGGTTCGACAGCCCCAGCATTTT.

The rearrangement uses TRBV7-8 and TRBJ2-3; no clear D. Trimming shortened V by 3 bases and J by 1 base, and 11 bases separated the two germline ends. The CDR3 extends over 15 amino acids. CDR1 and CDR2 (germline): SGHVS, FQNEAQ. As DNA, the CDR3 is TGTGCCAGCAGCTTGTTGGCCGCGGGCACAGATACGCAGTATTTT. Translating it yields CASSLLAAGTDTQYF.

The chain is built from TRBV29-1 and TRBJ2-7; the match to TRBD2 covers 8 bases. V trimming: 3 bases; J trimming: 2 bases; junction bases outside the gene matches: 12. Looked up from germline, CDR1 is SQVTM and CDR2 is ANQGSEA. There are 16 residues in the CDR3. CDR3 bases: TGCAGCGTTGATGGGCATTCGGGGGGGCTGCCCTACGAGCAGTACTTC. Protein sequence: CSVDGHSGGLPYEQYF.

This clone appeared a few times. The same CDR3 is also encoded by other DNA sequences in this sample. V and J are TRBV5-6 and TRBJ2-1, with unresolved D. The CDR3 spans 11 residues. CDR1 and CDR2 (germline): SGHDT, YYEEEE. V lost 4 bases to trimming and J lost 6 bases, with 5 bases between them. In DNA form, the CDR3 reads TGTGCCAGCAGCGTTCGCAATGAGCAGTTCTTC. Amino acid sequence: CASSVRNEQFF.

J is TRBJ1-3 and V is TRBV5-6; the D gene is possibly TRBD1 (5 bases). The germline V gene has CDR1 SGHDT and CDR2 YYEEEE. This CDR3 is built from 15 residues. V gave up 3 bases and J gave up 5 bases, with 15 bases separating them. CDR3 protein: CASSYVGGLRNTIYF. CDR3 DNA sequence: TGTGCCAGCAGCTACGTTGGGGGGTTGAGAAACACCATATATTTT.